These 6 T cell receptor beta chains originate from one sample sequenced in a study of shared clonotypes between healthy human individuals. Measured with immunoSEQ multiplex PCR; TCRdb has only the in-frame clones, and not every one. The sample contains around 690,000 clones, less than 95% of which appear only once. The sample was memory CD8+ T cells from PBMCs. Subset in this sample: CD45RO+ cells pooled with CCR7-negative TemRA cells. These receptors originate from a man aged 18 to 29 in good health. Some clones in this sample may be carry-over from other donors' samples.

J is TRBJ1-5 and V is TRBV5-1; unclear D gene. This CDR3 contains 15 residues. Trimming took off 4 bases at V and 0 bases at J, with 11 bases between the two ends. CDR1 and CDR2 (germline): SGHRS, YFSETQ. The CDR3 DNA reads TGCGCCAGCAGCCCTGTAACCGGTAGCAATCAGCCCCAGCATTTT. This translates into CASSPVTGSNQPQHF.

This chain connects TRBV6-6 to TRBJ2-7; the D is unclear. V was cut by 4 bases and J by 5 bases, with 6 bases left in between. This CDR3 has 11 amino acids. Germline CDR1 is MNHNY and CDR2 is SVGAGI (reference sequence). The DNA of the CDR3 is TGTGCCAGCAGTTTGGGCAACGAGCAGTACTTC. Translating it yields CASSLGNEQYF.

This clone was picked up one time. The chain employs TRBV7-2 and TRBJ2-7; possible D gene TRBD2, 6 bases. The V end was cut by 1 base, the J end by 6 bases, with 16 bases between. This CDR3 comprises 15 residues. The germline V gene encodes CDR1 SGHTA and CDR2 FQGNSA. The CDR3 DNA reads as TGTGCCAGCAGCTTAGTCAGCGGGCCGGCCCCCGAGCAGTACTTC. Residues: CASSLVSGPAPEQYF.

This chain connects TRBV30 to TRBJ2-7, with 10 positions matching TRBD1. The trim removed 4 bases at V and 6 bases at J, leaving 3 bases unmatched. The CDR3 is 12 amino acids. Germline values: CDR1 GTSNPN, CDR2 SVGIG (reference sequence). The chain's CDR3 is CAWMGQGFEQYF. The CDR3 DNA sequence: TGTGCCTGGATGGGACAGGGGTTCGAGCAGTACTTC.

V and J are TRBV28 and TRBJ2-7, with 8 positions matching TRBD1. The V and J ends lost 10 bases and 1 base, in that order; junction bases with no gene match: 9. This CDR3 region has 14 residues. Per the germline V gene, CDR1 is MDHEN and CDR2 is SYDVKM. The CDR3 sequence: CANSPRDRSYEQYF. The CDR3 bases are TGTGCCAACTCCCCCCGGGACAGGTCCTACGAGCAGTACTTC.

The CDR3 nucleotides are TGTGCCAGCAGCTTAAGGGAGGGGCCTTACAATGAGCAGTTCTTC. Protein product: CASSLREGPYNEQFF. The chain joins TRBV11-2 to TRBJ2-1; 7 bases align to TRBD2. Germline CDR1 and CDR2: SGHAT and FQNNGV. The CDR3 covers 15 residues. Trimming removed 2 bases from V and 4 bases from J; junction bases left unmatched: 5.